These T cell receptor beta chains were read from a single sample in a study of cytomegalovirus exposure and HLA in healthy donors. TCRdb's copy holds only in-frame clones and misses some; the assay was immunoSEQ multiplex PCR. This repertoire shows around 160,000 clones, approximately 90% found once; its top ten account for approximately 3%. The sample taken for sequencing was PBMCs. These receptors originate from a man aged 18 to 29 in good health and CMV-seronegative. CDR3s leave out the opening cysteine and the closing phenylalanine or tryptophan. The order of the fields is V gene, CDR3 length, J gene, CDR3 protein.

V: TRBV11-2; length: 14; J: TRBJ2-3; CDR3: ASSLGSGGKTDTQY
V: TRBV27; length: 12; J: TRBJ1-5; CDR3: ASSGRGGIQPQH
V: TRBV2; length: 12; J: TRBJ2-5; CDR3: ASRGDFGRVTQY
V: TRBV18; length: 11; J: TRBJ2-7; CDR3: ASQQGVNDEQY
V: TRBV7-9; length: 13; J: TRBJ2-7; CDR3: ASSSGTGGIDEQY
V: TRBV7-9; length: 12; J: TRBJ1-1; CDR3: ASSGTGAGTEAF
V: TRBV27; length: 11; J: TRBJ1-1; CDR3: ATYRGPNTEAF
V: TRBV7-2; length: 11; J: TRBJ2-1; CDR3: ASSPGFYNEQF
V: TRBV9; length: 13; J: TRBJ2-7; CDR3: ASSVGSGSSYEQY
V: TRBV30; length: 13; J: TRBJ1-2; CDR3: AWSGTGTGVFGYT
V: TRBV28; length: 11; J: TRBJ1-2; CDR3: ASTRDRVRGYT
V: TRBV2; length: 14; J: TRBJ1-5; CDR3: ASSEAGALGVQPQH
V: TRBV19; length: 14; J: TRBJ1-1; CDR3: ASSPLGTLMNTEAF
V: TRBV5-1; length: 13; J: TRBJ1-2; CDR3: ASSFAGTGGDGYT
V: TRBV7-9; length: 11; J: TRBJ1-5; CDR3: ASSRQGNQPQH
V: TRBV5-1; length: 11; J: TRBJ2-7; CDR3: ASSPPSVHEQY
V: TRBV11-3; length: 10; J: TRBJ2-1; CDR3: ASSFSRGEQF
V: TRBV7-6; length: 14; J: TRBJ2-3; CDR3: ASSLEASGRTDTQY
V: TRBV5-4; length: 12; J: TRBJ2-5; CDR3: ASSPPEAQETQY
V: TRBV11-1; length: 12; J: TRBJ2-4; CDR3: ASSFRTARDIQY
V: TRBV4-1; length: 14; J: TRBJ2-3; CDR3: ASSQRDSPSTDTQY
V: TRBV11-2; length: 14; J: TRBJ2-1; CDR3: ASSSRAGGQYSEQF
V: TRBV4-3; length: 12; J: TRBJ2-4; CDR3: ASSPRQGEDIQY
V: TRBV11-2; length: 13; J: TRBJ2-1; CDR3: ASSLTSGGYNEQF
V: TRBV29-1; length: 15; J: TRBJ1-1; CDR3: SVVPGQGSRLNTEAF